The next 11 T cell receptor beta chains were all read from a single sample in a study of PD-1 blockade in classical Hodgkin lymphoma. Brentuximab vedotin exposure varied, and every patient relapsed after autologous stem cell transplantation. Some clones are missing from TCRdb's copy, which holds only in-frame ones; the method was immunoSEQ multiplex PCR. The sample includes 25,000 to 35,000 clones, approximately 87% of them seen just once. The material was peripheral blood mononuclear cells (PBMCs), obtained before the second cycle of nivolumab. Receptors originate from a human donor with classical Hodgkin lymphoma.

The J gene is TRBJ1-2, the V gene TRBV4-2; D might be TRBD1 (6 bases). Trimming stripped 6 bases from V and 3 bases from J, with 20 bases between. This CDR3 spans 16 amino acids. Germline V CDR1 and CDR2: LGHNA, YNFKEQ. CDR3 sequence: CASSSEGVGEDYGYTF. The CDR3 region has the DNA TGTGCCAGCAGTTCGGAGGGGGTCGGAGAGGACTATGGCTACACCTTC.

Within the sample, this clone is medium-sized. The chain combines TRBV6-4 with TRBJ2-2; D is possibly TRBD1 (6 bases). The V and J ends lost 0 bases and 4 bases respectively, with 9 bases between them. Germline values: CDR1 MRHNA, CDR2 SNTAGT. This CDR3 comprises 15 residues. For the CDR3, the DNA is TGTGCCAGCAGTGACTCAGAGGACAGCACCGGGGAGCTGTTTTTT. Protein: CASSDSEDSTGELFF.

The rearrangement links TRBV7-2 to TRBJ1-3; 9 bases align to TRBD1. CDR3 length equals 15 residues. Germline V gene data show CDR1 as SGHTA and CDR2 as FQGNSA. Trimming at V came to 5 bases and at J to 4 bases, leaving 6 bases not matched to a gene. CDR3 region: CASSPTGGLGNTIYF. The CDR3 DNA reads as TGTGCCAGCAGCCCTACAGGGGGCTTGGGAAACACCATATATTTT.

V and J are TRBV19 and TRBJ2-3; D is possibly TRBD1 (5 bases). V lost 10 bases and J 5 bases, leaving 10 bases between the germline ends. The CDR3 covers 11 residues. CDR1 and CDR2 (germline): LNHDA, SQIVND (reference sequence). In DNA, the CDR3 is TGTGCCACGAATCAGGGAGATACGCAGTATTTT. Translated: CATNQGDTQYF.

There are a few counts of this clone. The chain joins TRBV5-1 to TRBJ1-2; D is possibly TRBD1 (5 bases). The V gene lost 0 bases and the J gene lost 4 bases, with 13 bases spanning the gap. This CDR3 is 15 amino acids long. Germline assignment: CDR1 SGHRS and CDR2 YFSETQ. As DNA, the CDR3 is TGCGCCAGCAGCTTGGGACAGAGTAAAAGCTATGGCTACACCTTC. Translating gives CASSLGQSKSYGYTF.

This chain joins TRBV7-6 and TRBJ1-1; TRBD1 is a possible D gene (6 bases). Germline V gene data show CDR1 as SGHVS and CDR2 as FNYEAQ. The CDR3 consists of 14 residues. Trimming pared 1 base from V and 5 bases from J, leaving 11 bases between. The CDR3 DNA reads TGTGCCAGCAGCTTAGAGGGGGGGAGGACTGAAGCTTTCTTT. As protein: CASSLEGGRTEAFF.

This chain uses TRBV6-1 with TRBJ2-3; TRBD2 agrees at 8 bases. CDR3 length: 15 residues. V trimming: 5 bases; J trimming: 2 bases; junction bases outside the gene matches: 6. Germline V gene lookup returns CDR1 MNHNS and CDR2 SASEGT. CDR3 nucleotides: TGTGCCAGCAGTCCTACTAGCGGACACACAGATACGCAGTATTTT. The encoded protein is CASSPTSGHTDTQYF.

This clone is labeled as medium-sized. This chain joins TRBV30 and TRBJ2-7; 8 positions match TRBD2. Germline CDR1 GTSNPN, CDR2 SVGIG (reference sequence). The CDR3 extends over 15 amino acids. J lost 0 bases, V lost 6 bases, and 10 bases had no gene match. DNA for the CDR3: TGTGCCTGTAAGCGGGAGACGGTTGGCTCCTACGAGCAGTACTTC. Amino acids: CACKRETVGSYEQYF.

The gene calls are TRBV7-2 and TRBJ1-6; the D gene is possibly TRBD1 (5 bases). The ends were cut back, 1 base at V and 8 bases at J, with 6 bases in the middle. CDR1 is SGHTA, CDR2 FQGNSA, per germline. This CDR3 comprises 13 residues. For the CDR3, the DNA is TGTGCCAGCAGCTTAGGCAGGGATTCACCCCTCCACTTT. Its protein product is CASSLGRDSPLHF.

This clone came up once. This CDR3 reads CASTLDTGELFF. CDR3 sequence (DNA): TGTGCCAGCACGCTGGACACCGGGGAGCTGTTTTTT. V is TRBV9 and J is TRBJ2-2; D is undetermined. Germline V CDR1 and CDR2: SGDLS, YYNGEE. The CDR3 spans 12 residues. The ends were cut back, 6 bases at V and 3 bases at J, with 6 bases in the middle.

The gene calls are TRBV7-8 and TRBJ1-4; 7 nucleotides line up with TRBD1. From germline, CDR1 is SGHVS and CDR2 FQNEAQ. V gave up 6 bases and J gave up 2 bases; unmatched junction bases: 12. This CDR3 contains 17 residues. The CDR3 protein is CASSKGAVWHTNEKLFF. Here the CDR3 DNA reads TGTGCCAGCAGTAAGGGGGCAGTATGGCACACTAATGAAAAACTGTTTTTT.